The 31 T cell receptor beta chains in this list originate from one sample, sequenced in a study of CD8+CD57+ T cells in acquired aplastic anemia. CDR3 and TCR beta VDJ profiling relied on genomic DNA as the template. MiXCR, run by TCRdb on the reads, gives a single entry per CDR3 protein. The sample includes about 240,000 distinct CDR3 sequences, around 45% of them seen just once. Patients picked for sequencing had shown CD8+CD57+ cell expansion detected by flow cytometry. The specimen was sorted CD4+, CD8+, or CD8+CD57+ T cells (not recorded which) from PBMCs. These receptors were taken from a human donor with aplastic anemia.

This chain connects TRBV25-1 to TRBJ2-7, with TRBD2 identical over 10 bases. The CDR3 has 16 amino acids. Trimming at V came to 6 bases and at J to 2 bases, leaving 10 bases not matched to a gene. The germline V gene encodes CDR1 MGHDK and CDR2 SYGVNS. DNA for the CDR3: TGTGCCAGCAGCCATAGGACTAGCGGAAATACCTACGAGCAGTACTTC. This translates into CASSHRTSGNTYEQYF.

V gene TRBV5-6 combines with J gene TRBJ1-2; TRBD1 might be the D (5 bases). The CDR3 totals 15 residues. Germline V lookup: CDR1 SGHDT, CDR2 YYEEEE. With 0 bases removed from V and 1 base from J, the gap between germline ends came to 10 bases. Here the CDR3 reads CASSLGGVDNYGYTF. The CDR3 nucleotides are TGTGCCAGCAGCTTGGGGGGCGTCGATAACTATGGCTACACCTTC.

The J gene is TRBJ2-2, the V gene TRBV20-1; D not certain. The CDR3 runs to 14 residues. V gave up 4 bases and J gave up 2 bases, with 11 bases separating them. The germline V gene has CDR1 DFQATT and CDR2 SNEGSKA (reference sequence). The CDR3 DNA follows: TGCAGTGCTAATGGTGGAGTTAACACCGGGGAGCTGTTTTTT. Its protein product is CSANGGVNTGELFF.

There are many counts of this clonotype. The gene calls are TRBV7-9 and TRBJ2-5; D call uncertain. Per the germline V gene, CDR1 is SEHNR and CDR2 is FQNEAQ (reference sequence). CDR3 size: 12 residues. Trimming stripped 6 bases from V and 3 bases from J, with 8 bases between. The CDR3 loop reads CASRITEETQYF. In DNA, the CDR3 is TGTGCCAGCAGAATAACCGAAGAGACCCAGTACTTC.

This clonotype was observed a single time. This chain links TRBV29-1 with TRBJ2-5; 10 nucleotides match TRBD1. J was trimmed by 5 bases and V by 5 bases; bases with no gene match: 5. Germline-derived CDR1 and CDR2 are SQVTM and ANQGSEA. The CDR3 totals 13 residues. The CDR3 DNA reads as TGCAGCGTTACGGGACAGGGGTTGGAGACCCAGTACTTC. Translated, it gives CSVTGQGLETQYF.

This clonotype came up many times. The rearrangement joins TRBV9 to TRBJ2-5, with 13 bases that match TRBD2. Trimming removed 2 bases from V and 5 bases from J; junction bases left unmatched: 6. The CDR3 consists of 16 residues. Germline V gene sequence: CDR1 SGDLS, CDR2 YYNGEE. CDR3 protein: CASSVSGTSGAETQYF. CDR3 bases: TGTGCCAGCAGCGTCTCCGGGACTAGCGGGGCGGAGACCCAGTACTTC.

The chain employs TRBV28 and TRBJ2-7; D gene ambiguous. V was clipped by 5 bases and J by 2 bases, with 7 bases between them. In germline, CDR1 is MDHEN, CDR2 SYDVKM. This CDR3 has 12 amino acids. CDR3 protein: CASSGGTYEQYF. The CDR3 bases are TGTGCCAGCAGTGGCGGAACCTACGAGCAGTACTTC.

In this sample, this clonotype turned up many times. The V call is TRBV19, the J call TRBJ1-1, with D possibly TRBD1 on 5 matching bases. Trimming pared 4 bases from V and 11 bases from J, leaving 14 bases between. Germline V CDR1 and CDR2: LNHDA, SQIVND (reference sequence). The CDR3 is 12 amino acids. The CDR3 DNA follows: TGTGCCAGTAGTAAAGCAGGGATCGGGGCTTTCTTT. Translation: CASSKAGIGAFF.

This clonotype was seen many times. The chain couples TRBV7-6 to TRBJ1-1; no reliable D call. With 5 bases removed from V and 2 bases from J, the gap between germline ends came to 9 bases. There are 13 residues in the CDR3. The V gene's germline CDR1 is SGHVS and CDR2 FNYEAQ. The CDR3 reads CASSLRLNTEAFF. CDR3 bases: TGTGCCAGCAGCCTGAGGCTTAACACTGAAGCTTTCTTT.

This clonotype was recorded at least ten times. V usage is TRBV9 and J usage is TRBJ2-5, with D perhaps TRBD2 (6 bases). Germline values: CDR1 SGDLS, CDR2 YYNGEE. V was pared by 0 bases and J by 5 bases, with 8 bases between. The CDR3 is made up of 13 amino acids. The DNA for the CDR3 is TGTGCCAGCAGCGTAGGCGGGATCGAGACCCAGTACTTC. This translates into CASSVGGIETQYF. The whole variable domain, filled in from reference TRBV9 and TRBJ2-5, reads DSGVTQTPKHLITATGQRVTLRCSPRSGDLSVYWYQQSLDQGLQFLIQYYNGEERAKGNILERFSAQQFPDLHSELNLSSLELGDSALYFCASSVGGIETQYFGPGTRLLVL.

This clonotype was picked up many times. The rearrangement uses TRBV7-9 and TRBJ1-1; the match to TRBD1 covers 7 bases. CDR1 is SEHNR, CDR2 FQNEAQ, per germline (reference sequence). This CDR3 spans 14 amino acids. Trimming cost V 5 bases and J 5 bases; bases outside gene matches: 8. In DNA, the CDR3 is TGTGCCAGCAGCCCCCCGACAGGGCGGACTGAAGCTTTCTTT. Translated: CASSPPTGRTEAFF.

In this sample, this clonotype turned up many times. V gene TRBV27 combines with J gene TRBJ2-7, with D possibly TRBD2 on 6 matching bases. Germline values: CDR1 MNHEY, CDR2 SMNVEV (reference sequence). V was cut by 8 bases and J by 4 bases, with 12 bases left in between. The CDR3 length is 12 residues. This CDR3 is CASGQGTYEQYF. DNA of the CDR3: TGTGCCAGCGGCCAAGGGACTTACGAGCAGTACTTC.

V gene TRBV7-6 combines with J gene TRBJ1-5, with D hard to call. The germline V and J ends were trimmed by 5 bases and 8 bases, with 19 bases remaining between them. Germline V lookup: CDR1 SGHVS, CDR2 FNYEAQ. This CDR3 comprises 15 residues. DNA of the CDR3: TGTGCCAGCAGCATAACCGGAACCGCATTTGAGCCCCAGCATTTT. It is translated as CASSITGTAFEPQHF.

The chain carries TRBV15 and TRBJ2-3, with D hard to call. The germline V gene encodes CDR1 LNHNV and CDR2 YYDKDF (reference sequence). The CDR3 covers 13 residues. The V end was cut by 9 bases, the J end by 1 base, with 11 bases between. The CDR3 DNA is TGTGCCACGAGAGGATATGGCACAGATACGCAGTATTTT. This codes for CATRGYGTDTQYF. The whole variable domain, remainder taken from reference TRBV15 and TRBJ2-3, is DAMVIQNPRYQVTQFGKPVTLSCSQTLNHNVMYWYQQKSSQAPKLLFHYYDKDFNNEADTPDNFQSRRPNTSFCFLDIRSPGLGDTAMYLCATRGYGTDTQYFGPGTRLTVL.

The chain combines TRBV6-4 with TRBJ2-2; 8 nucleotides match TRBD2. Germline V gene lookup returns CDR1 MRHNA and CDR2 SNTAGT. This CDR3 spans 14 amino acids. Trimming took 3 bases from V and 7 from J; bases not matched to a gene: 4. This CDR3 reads CASSEQGTSGELFF. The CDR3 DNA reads TGTGCCAGCAGTGAGCAAGGGACTAGCGGGGAGCTGTTTTTT.

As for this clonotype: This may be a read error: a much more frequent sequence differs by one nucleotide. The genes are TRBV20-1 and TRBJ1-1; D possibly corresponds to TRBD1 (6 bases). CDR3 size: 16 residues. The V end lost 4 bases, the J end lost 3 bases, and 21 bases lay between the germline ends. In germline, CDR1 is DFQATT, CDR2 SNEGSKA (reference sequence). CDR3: CSAKGGRTGADTEAFF. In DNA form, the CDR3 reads TGCAGTGCTAAAGGGGGACGGACGGGGGCGGACACTGAAGCTTTCTTT.

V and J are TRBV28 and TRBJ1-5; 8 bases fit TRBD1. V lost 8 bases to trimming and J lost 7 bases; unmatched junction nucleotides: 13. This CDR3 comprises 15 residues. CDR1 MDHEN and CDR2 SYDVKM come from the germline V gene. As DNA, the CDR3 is TGTGCCAGCCGAGAACAGACAGGGGCAGGACAGCCCCAGCATTTT. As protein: CASREQTGAGQPQHF.

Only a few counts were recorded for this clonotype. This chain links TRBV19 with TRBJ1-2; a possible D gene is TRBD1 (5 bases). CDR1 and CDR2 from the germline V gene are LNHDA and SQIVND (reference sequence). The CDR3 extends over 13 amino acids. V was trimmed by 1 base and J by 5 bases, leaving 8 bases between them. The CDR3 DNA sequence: TGTGCCAGTAGTATAGGGACATCGTATGGCTACACCTTC. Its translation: CASSIGTSYGYTF.

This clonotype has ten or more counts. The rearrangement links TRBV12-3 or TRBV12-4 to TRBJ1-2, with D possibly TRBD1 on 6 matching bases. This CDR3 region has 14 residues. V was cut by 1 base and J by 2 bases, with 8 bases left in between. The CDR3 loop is CASSLGTVNYGYTF. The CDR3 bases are TGTGCCAGCAGTTTAGGGACAGTAAACTATGGCTACACCTTC.

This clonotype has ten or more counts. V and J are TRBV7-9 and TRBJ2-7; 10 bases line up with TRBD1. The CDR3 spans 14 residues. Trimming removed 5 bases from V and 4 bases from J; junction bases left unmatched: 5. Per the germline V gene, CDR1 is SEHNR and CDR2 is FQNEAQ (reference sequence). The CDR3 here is CASSVGTGVYEQYF. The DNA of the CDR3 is TGTGCCAGCAGCGTTGGGACAGGGGTATACGAGCAGTACTTC.

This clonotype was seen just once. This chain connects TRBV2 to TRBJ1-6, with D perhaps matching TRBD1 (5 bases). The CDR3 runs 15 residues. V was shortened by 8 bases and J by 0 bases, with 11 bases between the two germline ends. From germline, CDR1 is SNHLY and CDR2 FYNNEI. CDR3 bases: TGTGCCAGCGCTAGCGACAGCTCCTATAATTCACCCCTCCACTTT. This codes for CASASDSSYNSPLHF.

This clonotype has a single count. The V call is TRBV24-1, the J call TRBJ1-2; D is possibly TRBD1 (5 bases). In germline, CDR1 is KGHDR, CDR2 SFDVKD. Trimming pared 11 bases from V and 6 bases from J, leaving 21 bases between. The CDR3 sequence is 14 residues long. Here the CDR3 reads CASSIVLLGDGYTF. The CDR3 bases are TGTGCCAGTAGTATAGTTCTCCTGGGGGATGGCTACACCTTC.

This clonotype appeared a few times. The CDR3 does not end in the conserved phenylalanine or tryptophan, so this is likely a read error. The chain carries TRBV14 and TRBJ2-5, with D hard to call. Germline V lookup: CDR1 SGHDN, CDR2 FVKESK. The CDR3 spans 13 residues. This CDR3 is CASSQTIQETQYL. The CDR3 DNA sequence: TGTGCTAGCAGCCAAACCATTCAAGAGACCCAGTACCTC.

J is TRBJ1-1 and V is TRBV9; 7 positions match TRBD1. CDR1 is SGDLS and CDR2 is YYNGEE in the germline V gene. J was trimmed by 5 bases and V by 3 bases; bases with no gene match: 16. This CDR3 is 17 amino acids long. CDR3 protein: CASSGLTPGGGRTEAFF. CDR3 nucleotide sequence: TGTGCCAGCAGCGGATTAACTCCAGGGGGAGGTCGAACTGAAGCTTTCTTT. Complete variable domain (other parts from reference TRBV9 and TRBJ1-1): DSGVTQTPKHLITATGQRVTLRCSPRSGDLSVYWYQQSLDQGLQFLIQYYNGEERAKGNILERFSAQQFPDLHSELNLSSLELGDSALYFCASSGLTPGGGRTEAFFGQGTRLTVV.

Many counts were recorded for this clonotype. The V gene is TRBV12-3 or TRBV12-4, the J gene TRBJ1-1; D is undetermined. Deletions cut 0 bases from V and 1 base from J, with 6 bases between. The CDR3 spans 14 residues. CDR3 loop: CASSLAQKNTEAFF. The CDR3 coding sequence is TGTGCCAGCAGTTTAGCTCAAAAGAACACTGAAGCTTTCTTT.

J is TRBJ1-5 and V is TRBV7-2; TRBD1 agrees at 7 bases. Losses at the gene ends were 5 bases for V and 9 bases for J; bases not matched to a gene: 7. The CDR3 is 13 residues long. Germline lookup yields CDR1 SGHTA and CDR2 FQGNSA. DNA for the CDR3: TGTGCCAGCAGCCTGGGACAGCTTGCGCCCCAGCATTTT. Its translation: CASSLGQLAPQHF.

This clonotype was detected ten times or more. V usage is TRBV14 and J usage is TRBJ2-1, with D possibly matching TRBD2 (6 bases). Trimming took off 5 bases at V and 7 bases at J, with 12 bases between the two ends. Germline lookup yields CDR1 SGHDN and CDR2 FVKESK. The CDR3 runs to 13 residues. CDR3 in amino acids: CASSLSGGNEQFF. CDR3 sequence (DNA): TGTGCCAGCAGCTTGAGCGGAGGGAATGAGCAGTTCTTC. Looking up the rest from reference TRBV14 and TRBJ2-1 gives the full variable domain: EAGVTQFPSHSVIEKGQTVTLRCDPISGHDNLYWYRRVMGKEIKFLLHFVKESKQDESGMPNNRFLAERTGGTYSTLKVQPAELEDSGVYFCASSLSGGNEQFFGPGTRLTVL.

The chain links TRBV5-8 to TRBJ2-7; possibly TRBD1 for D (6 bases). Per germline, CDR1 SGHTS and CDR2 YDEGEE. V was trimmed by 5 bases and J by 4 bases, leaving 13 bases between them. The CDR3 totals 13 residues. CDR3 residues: CASREQGSYEQYF. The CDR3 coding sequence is TGTGCCAGCAGGGAACAGGGTTCTTACGAGCAGTACTTC.

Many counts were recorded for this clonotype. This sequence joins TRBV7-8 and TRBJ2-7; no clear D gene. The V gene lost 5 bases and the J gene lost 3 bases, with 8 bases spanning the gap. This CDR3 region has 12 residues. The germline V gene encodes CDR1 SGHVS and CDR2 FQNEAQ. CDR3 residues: CASSPPNYEQYF. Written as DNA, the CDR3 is TGTGCCAGCAGCCCACCAAACTACGAGCAGTACTTC.

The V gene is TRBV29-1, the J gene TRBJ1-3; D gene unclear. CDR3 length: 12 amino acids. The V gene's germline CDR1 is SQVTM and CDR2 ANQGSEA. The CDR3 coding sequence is TGCACCATTCGGGACTCTGGAAACACCATATATTTT. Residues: CTIRDSGNTIYF.

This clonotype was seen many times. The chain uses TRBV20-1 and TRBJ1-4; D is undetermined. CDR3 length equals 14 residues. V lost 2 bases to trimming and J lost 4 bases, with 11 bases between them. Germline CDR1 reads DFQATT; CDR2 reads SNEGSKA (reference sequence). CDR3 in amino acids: CSARNTASNEKLFF. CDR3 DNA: TGCAGTGCTAGAAACACAGCGAGTAATGAAAAACTGTTTTTT.